These 5 T cell receptor beta chains originate from one sample sequenced in a study of human T cells and chemical hapten exposure. A single record per CDR3 protein comes from TCRdb applying MiXCR to the RACE reads. Among a few hundred thousand distinct CDR3 sequences listed, around 6% were seen once. Sample time point: patch test 2, 6 weeks after DPC sensitization. As for treatment: therapeutic diphenylcyclopropenone sensitization with weekly scalp DPC. The specimen was whole blood, collected in connection with sensitization to the hapten diphenylcyclopropenone (DPC). These receptor sequences come from a woman aged 18-30 years with alopecia areata. Some clones in this sample may be carry-over from other donors' samples.

The chain joins TRBV5-5 to TRBJ2-1, with 10 positions matching TRBD2. The germline gives CDR1 SGHKS, CDR2 YYEKEE (reference sequence). With 4 bases clipped from V and 8 bases from J, the junction kept 9 bases outside the gene matches. The CDR3 is 15 residues long. The CDR3 loop is CASSPGTSAGDEQFF. CDR3 DNA: TGTGCCAGCAGCCCCGGGACTAGCGCGGGCGATGAGCAGTTCTTC.

This clonotype was seen at least ten times. The chain is built from TRBV12-3 or TRBV12-4 and TRBJ1-5; D ambiguous. This CDR3 comprises 16 residues. V lost 7 bases, J lost 3 bases, and 19 bases lay in between. The chain's CDR3 is CASTRGNAVNNQPQHF. For the CDR3, the DNA is TGTGCCAGCACCCGAGGTAATGCGGTGAACAATCAGCCCCAGCATTTT.

In this sample, this clonotype turned up many times. The V and J genes are TRBV7-9 and TRBJ2-3, with no clear D. This CDR3 has 14 residues. V was clipped by 5 bases and J by 1 base, with 10 bases between them. Germline assignment: CDR1 SEHNR and CDR2 FQNEAQ (reference sequence). In DNA form, the CDR3 reads TGTGCCAGCAGCCCGATCCTCGGCACAGATACGCAGTATTTT. Protein sequence: CASSPILGTDTQYF. The full variable domain, with the rest looked up from reference TRBV7-9 and TRBJ2-3, is DTGVSQNPRHKITKRGQNVTFRCDPISEHNRLYWYRQTLGQGPEFLTYFQNEAQLEKSRLLSDRFSAERPKGSFSTLEIQRTEQGDSAMYLCASSPILGTDTQYFGPGTRLTVL.

V usage is TRBV11-2 and J usage is TRBJ2-3; D is uncertain. There are 16 residues in the CDR3. CDR1 is SGHAT and CDR2 is FQNNGV in the germline V gene. V shed 1 base and J shed 2 bases, with 13 bases lying between them. The DNA of the CDR3 is TGTGCCAGCAGCTTAGGGGTCGGGCGAAACACAGATACGCAGTATTTT. Translated: CASSLGVGRNTDTQYF.

The chain links TRBV6-1 to TRBJ1-1; D perhaps matches TRBD1 (5 bases). V was clipped by 6 bases and J by 5 bases, with 22 bases between them. The CDR3 has 16 residues. The V gene's germline CDR1 is MNHNS and CDR2 SASEGT. The DNA for the CDR3 is TGTGCCAGCAGACTTGAAGTCGCAGGGCCGGGGACTGAAGCTTTCTTT. Protein product: CASRLEVAGPGTEAFF.